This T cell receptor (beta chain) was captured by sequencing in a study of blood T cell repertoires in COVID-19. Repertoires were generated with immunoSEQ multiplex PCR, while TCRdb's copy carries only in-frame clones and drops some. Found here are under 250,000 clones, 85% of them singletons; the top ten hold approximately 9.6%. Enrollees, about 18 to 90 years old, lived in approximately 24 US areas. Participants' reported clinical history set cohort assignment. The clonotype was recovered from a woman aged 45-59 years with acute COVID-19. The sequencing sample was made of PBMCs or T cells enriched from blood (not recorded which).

CDR3 in DNA: TGTGCCAGTAGTGGACAGGGGGCAGGAGAAAAACTGTTTTTT. Translated: CASSGQGAGEKLFF. The chain links TRBV19 to TRBJ1-4; 11 bases are a match to TRBD1. The CDR3 length is 14 residues. V lost 5 bases, J lost 8 bases, and 4 bases stayed unmatched. CDR1 LNHDA and CDR2 SQIVND come from the germline V gene (reference sequence).